This T cell receptor beta chain stems from a study of cytomegalovirus exposure and HLA in healthy donors. Researchers ran the PCR with 60 Vbeta and 13 Jbeta primers. Assay: immunoSEQ multiplex PCR; the TCRdb copy retains only in-frame clones and omits some. The data show over 55,000 clones, about 70% seen once. CDR3 length equals 16 residues. The V and J ends lost 0 bases and 3 bases, in that order; junction bases with no gene match: 4. Germline V gene sequence: CDR1 GTSNPN, CDR2 SVGIG (reference sequence). The chain is built from TRBV30 and TRBJ2-3; 12 bases align to TRBD2. The sequence came from a man aged 35-49 years in good health and CMV-seropositive. Sequencing was carried out using PBMCs. CDR3 loop: CAWSVTSGGSTDTQYF. The CDR3 nucleotides are TGTGCCTGGAGTGTAACTAGCGGGGGGTCGACAGATACGCAGTATTTT.